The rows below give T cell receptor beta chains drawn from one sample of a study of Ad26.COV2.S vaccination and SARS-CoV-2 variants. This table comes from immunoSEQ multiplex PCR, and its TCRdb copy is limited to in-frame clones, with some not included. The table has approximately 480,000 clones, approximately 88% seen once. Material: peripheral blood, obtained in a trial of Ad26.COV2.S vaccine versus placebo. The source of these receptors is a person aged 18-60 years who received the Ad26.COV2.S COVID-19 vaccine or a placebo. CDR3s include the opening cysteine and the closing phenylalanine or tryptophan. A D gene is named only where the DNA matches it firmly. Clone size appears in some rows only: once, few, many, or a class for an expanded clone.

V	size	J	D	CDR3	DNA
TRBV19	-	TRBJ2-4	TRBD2	CASSLAGGPGNIQYF	TGTGCCAGTAGTCTAGCGGGAGGGCCTGGGAACATTCAGTACTTC
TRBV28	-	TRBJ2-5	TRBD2	CASSSPTSVETQYF	TGTGCCAGCAGTTCCCCGACTAGCGTAGAGACCCAGTACTTC
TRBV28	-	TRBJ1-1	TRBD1	CASSLDRDKAFF	TGTGCCAGCAGTCTGGACAGGGATAAAGCTTTCTTT
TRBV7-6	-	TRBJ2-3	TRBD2	CASSSLGGSTDTQYF	TGTGCCAGCAGCTCCTTGGGGGGGAGCACAGATACGCAGTATTTT
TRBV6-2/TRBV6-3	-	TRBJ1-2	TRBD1	CASSPGQGTAFFGYTF	TGTGCCAGCAGCCCGGGACAGGGTACCGCGTTTTTCGGCTACACCTTC
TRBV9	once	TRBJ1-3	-	CASSSPGASGNTIYF	TGTGCCAGCAGCTCTCCCGGGGCATCTGGAAACACCATATATTTT
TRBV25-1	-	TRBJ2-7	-	CASSGLHEQYF	TGTGCCAGCAGTGGTCTCCACGAGCAGTACTTC
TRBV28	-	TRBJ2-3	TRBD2	CASSFPSDGSGGTDTQYF	TGTGCCAGCAGTTTCCCGTCTGACGGGAGCGGGGGAACAGATACGCAGTATTTT
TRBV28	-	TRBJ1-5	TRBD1	CASRLGTGLTSNQPQHF	TGTGCCAGCAGACTCGGGACAGGGCTTACTAGCAATCAGCCCCAGCATTTT
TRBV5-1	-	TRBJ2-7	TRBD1	CASSRDRANYEQYF	TGCGCCAGCAGCCGGGACAGGGCCAACTACGAGCAGTACTTC
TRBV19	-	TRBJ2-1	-	CASSIVGVGFYNEQFF	TGTGCCAGTAGTATAGTCGGGGTTGGGTTCTACAATGAGCAGTTCTTC
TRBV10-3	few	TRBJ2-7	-	CAISESNYEQYF	TGTGCCATCAGTGAGTCGAACTACGAGCAGTACTTC
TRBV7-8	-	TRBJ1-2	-	CASSFWTGVNYGYTF	TGTGCCAGCAGCTTCTGGACGGGGGTTAACTATGGCTACACCTTC
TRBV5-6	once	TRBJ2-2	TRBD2	CASSFEGLANTGELFF	TGTGCCAGCAGCTTCGAGGGACTAGCGAACACCGGGGAGCTGTTTTTT
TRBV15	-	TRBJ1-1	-	CATSTFTGAPTEAFF	TGTGCCACCAGCACCTTTACTGGGGCTCCCACTGAAGCTTTCTTT
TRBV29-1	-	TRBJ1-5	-	CSVGSSNQPQHF	TGCAGCGTCGGGTCTAGCAATCAGCCCCAGCATTTT
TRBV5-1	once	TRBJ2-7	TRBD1	CASGTGAYEQYF	TGCGCCAGCGGGACAGGGGCCTACGAGCAGTACTTC
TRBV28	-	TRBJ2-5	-	CASSQQGRLTQYF	TGTGCCAGCAGCCAACAAGGCCGTTTGACCCAGTACTTC
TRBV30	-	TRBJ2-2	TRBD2	CAWGGLARTGELFF	TGTGCCTGGGGGGGACTAGCCCGCACCGGGGAGCTGTTTTTT
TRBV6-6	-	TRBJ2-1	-	CASNRDSPTYNEQFF	TGTGCCAGCAACAGGGACTCCCCCACCTACAATGAGCAGTTCTTC
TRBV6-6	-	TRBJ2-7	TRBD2	CASSYRTSGAPYEQYF	TGTGCCAGCAGTTACCGGACTAGCGGGGCACCCTACGAGCAGTACTTC
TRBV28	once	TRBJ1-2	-	CASRRGGEIYGYTF	TGTGCCAGCAGGCGGGGAGGCGAGATCTATGGCTACACCTTC
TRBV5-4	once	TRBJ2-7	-	CASSLSGALYEQYF	TGTGCCAGCAGCTTATCTGGGGCTCTCTACGAGCAGTACTTC
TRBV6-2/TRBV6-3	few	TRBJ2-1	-	CASSYSFINNEQFF	TGTGCCAGCAGTTACTCTTTTATCAACAATGAGCAGTTCTTC
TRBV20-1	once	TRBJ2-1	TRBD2	CSASTAGVSNEQFF	TGCAGTGCTAGTACTGCGGGAGTATCAAATGAGCAGTTCTTC
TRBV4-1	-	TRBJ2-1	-	CASSHDDFSSYNEQFF	TGCGCCAGCAGCCACGACGACTTCAGCTCCTACAATGAGCAGTTCTTC
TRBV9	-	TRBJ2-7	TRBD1	CASSLSDRAYEQYF	TGTGCCAGCAGCCTCTCCGACAGGGCGTACGAGCAGTACTTC
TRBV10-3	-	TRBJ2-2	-	CAISDGNTGELFF	TGTGCCATCAGCGACGGCAACACCGGGGAGCTGTTTTTT
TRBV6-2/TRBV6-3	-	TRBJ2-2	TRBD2	CASSYPLSSGRATGELFF	TGTGCCAGCAGTTACCCCCTTTCTAGCGGGAGGGCCACCGGGGAGCTGTTTTTT
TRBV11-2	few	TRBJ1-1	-	CASSLGGWNTEAFF	TGTGCCAGCAGCTTAGGGGGCTGGAACACTGAAGCTTTCTTT
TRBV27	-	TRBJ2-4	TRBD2	CASSFGGGNIQYF	TGTGCCAGCAGTTTTGGGGGGGGGAACATTCAGTACTTC